This TCR beta chain is drawn from a study of spatial heterogeneity in lung cancer. This clonotype was picked up a small number of times. TCRdb re-derived calls from the 5' RACE reads in MiXCR, one entry per CDR3 protein. The sample lists 80,000 to 95,000 distinct CDR3 sequences, over 8.5% occurring once. Time point here: sample taken at primary tumor resection. Extraction of whole RNA from tumor, nontumor lung or frozen PBMC preceded unsorted sequencing. Germline CDR1 and CDR2: SGHRS and YFSETQ. V trimming: 0 bases; J trimming: 0 bases; junction bases outside the gene matches: 3. The CDR3 is 16 residues long.

The rearrangement joins TRBV5-1 to TRBJ2-1; 7 nucleotides match TRBD2. The receptor was derived from a male donor with early-stage non-small cell lung cancer. The starting material was PBMCs, obtained at surgery. The CDR3 loop is CASSLGRGSSYNEQFF. Written as DNA, the CDR3 is TGCGCCAGCAGCTTGGGTCGCGGGAGCTCCTACAATGAGCAGTTCTTC.